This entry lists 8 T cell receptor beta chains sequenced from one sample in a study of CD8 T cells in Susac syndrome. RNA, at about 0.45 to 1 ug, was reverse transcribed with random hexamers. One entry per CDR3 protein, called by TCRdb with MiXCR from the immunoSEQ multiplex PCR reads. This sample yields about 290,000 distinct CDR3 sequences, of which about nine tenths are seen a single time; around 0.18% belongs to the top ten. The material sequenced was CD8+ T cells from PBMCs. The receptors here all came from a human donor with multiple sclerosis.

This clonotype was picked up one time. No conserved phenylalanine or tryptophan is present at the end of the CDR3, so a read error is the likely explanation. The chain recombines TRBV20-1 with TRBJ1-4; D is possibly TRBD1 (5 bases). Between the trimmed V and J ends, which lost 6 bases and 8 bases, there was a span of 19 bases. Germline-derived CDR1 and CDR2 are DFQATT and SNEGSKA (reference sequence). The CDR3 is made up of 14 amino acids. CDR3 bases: TGCAGTGCCGAGGGGAGGGCAGATCAAGAAAAACTGTTTTCT. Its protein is CSAEGRADQEKLFS.

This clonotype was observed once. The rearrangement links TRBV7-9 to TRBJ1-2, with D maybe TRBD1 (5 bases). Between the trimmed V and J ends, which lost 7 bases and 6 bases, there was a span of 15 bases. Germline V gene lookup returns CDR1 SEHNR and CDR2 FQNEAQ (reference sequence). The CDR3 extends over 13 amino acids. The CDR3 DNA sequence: TGTGCCAGCACTCCCGCAGGGTTGAATGGCTACACCTTC. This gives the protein CASTPAGLNGYTF.

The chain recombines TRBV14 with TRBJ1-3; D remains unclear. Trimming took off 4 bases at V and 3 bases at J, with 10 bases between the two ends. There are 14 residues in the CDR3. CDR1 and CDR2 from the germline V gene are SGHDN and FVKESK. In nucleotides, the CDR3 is TGTGCCAGCAGCCTGGGCTTACTTGGAAACACCATATATTTT. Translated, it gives CASSLGLLGNTIYF.

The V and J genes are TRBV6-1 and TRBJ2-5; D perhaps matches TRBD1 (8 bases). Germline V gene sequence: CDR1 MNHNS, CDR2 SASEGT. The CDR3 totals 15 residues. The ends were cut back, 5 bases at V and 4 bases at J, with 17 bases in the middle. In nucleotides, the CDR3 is TGTGCCAGCAGTTATGGGGGGGGGACAGGAGAGACCCAGTACTTC. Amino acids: CASSYGGGTGETQYF.

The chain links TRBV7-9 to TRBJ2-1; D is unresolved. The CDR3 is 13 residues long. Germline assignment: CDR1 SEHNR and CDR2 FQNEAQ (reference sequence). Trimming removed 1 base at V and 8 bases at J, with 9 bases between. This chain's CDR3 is CASSLGPLDEQFF. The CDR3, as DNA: TGTGCCAGCAGCTTAGGACCTTTGGATGAGCAGTTCTTC.

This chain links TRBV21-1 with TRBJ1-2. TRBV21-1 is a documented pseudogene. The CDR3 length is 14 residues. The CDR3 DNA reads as TGTGCCAGCAGCAAAGAGGTCTATAACTATGGCTACACCTTC. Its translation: CASSKEVYNYGYTF.

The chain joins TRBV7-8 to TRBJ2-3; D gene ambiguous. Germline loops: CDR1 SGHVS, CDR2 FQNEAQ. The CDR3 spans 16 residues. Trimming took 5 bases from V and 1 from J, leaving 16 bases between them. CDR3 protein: CASSQTVPRGTDTQYF. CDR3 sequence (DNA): TGTGCCAGCAGCCAAACCGTCCCTAGGGGCACAGATACGCAGTATTTT.

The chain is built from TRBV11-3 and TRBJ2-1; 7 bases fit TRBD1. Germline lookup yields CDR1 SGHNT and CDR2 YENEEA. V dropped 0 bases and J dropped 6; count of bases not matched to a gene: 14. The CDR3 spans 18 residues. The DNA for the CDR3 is TGTGCCAGCAGCTTAGATTCCAAGGAGACAGGGCCGAGCAATGAGCAGTTCTTC. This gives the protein CASSLDSKETGPSNEQFF.